The entry that follows covers one TCR beta chain sequence. TCRdb used MiXCR to reprocess the RT-PCR reads, holding one entry per CDR3 protein. Of about 150,000 distinct CDR3 sequences in the sample, about two fifths are singletons; the top ten hold roughly 52%. These data belong to a study of patients and donors after allogeneic stem cell transplantation. The germline V gene has CDR1 SNHLY and CDR2 FYNNEI. This CDR3 is 10 amino acids long. V shed 4 bases and J shed 8 bases, with 5 bases lying between them. The clonotype comes from a human donor who was either an allogeneic HSCT recipient or a stem cell or donor lymphocyte infusion donor (not recorded which). It is not recorded whose cells these are; they may come from a transplant donor. Sequencing used blood, either unsorted or a sorted T cell fraction (not recorded which). The gene calls are TRBV2 and TRBJ1-2; no definite D call. The DNA of the CDR3 is TGTGCCAGCAGTGGCGGGGGCTACACCTTC. It codes for CASSGGGYTF. Drawing the rest from reference TRBV2 and TRBJ1-2, the complete variable domain is EPEVTQTPSHQVTQMGQEVILRCVPISNHLYFYWYRQILGQKVEFLVSFYNNEISEKSEIFDDQFSVERPDGSNFTLKIRSTKLEDSAMYFCASSGGGYTFGSGTRLTVV.